This is a list of T cell receptor beta chains from one sample in a study of shared clonotypes between healthy human individuals. Data came from immunoSEQ multiplex PCR; TCRdb stores just in-frame clones and leaves some out. The sample includes approximately 2,000,000 clones, about nine tenths seen only once; the top ten take around 0.35%. The source material was naive CD4+ T cells from PBMCs. The receptors originated from a man in his late teens or twenties in good health. Some clones in this sample may be carry-over from other donors' samples. Each CDR3 is given with its conserved first and last residue. Fields, in order: clone size, D gene, J gene, V gene, CDR3 DNA, CDR3 protein. A D gene is named only where the DNA matches it firmly. Only some rows state a clone size, as once, few, many or a class for expanded clones.

- TRBD2 TRBJ2-7 TRBV5-1 TGCGCCAGCAGCACCGGAGGTAGCGGGAGGTACTACGAGCAGTACTTC CASSTGGSGRYYEQYF
once - TRBJ2-4 TRBV10-3 TGTGCCATCAGTGAAGGGCGGGACGGCATTCAGTACTTC CAISEGRDGIQYF
- - TRBJ2-2 TRBV7-3 TGTGCCAGCAGCCCACTAGACACCGGGGAGCTGTTTTTT CASSPLDTGELFF
- TRBD1 TRBJ1-1 TRBV18 TGTGCCAGCTCACCATTTAGTGCCTCGACAGGGGTATGGACTGAAGCTTTCTTT CASSPFSASTGVWTEAFF
- - TRBJ2-6 TRBV7-9 TGTGCCAGCAGCTTGCGGGACAGTCTTTCTGGGGCCAACGTCCTGACTTTC CASSLRDSLSGANVLTF
- - TRBJ1-1 TRBV28 TGTGCCAGCAGTCCTCCAGTGAACACTGAAGCTTTCTTT CASSPPVNTEAFF
- - TRBJ2-5 TRBV19 TGTGCCAGTAGTCTTAGTGGGGAGACCCAGTACTTC CASSLSGETQYF
- - TRBJ2-5 TRBV4-1 TGCGCCAGCAGCCAACCGACACAGGGTCAAGAGACCCAGTACTTC CASSQPTQGQETQYF
- - TRBJ2-1 TRBV2 TGTGCCAGCAGAGAACCCAGTTACAATGAGCAGTTCTTC CASREPSYNEQFF
- - TRBJ2-2 TRBV7-3 TGTGCCAGCAGCCTGCTACCTAGCCGGGACTTTCCCGGGGAGCTGTTTTTT CASSLLPSRDFPGELFF
- TRBD2 TRBJ2-7 TRBV28 TGTGCCAGCAGAGGGAGCGGGAGAGACTACGAGCAGTACTTC CASRGSGRDYEQYF
- - TRBJ1-2 TRBV20-1 TGCAGTGCTAGAGTAGGCGGCGGCTACACCTTC CSARVGGGYTF
- - TRBJ2-1 TRBV9 TGTGCCAGCAGCCCTTGGGTAGCGGACAATGAGCAGTTCTTC CASSPWVADNEQFF
- - TRBJ1-2 TRBV6-4 TGTGCCAGCAGTGGCGGGGTCGGCTACACCTTC CASSGGVGYTF
- TRBD1 TRBJ1-1 TRBV27 TGTGCCAGCAGTATCAGACAGGGTACCGAAGCTTTCTTT CASSIRQGTEAFF
few - TRBJ2-5 TRBV5-6 TGTGCCAGCAGCTTGGCTGGGGCCCAAGAGACCCAGTACTTC CASSLAGAQETQYF
- - TRBJ1-4 TRBV28 TGTGCCAGCAGCCAGGGACGAAGCGAAAAACTGTTTTTT CASSQGRSEKLFF
- - TRBJ2-1 TRBV6-1 TGTGCCAGCAGTGAAGGGGGGATGCCCTACAATGAGCAGTTCTTC CASSEGGMPYNEQFF
- - TRBJ2-7 TRBV11-2 TGTGCCAGCAGCAGCGCGTACGGCTGGGGGGTATACGAGCAGTACTTC CASSSAYGWGVYEQYF
- - TRBJ2-3 TRBV28 TGTGCCAGCAGCTACGCCCCGGAGACAGATACGCAGTATTTT CASSYAPETDTQYF
- - TRBJ1-2 TRBV4-1 TGCGCCAGCAGCCCCTCCCGGGGCGAGAATGGCTATACCTTC CASSPSRGENGYTF
- TRBD2 TRBJ2-1 TRBV7-2 TGTGCCAGCAGCTTAGTGGGACTAAGTCTTTCTTCCTACAATGAGCAGTTCTTC CASSLVGLSLSSYNEQFF
- TRBD1 TRBJ1-1 TRBV18 TGTGCCAGCTCACCGGGACAGGGAGCCATGAACACTGAAGCTTTCTTT CASSPGQGAMNTEAFF
- TRBD1 TRBJ1-1 TRBV6-1 TGTGCCAGCAGTGGACAGGGGTTCACTGAAGCTTTCTTT CASSGQGFTEAFF
- - TRBJ2-7 TRBV7-2 TGTGCCAGCAGCTTAAAAGTCCCGTACGAGCAGTACTTC CASSLKVPYEQYF
- - TRBJ2-7 TRBV4-3 TGCGCCAGCAGCCGAGGGCAGGGAAGGTCCTACGAGCAGTACTTC CASSRGQGRSYEQYF
- - TRBJ2-2 TRBV28 TGTGCCAGCAGTTTGAGTCGTGACACCGGGGAGCTGTTTTTT CASSLSRDTGELFF
- - TRBJ2-7 TRBV5-1 TGCGCCAGCAGCCCTAGACAGGACTCCTACGAGCAGTACTTC CASSPRQDSYEQYF
- TRBD1 TRBJ1-1 TRBV5-4 TGTGCCAGCAGCCGACAGGGGGCTGGCACTGAAGCTTTCTTT CASSRQGAGTEAFF
- - TRBJ1-4 TRBV25-1 TGTGCCAGCAGTGAATCGAAGCAGACCTATGAAAAACTGTTTTTT CASSESKQTYEKLFF
- TRBD2 TRBJ2-5 TRBV9 TGTGCCAGCAGCCCCGGTTTGGGGCCGGGGGGAGAGACCCAGTACTTC CASSPGLGPGGETQYF
once TRBD1 TRBJ2-3 TRBV5-1 TGCGCCAGCAGCCCGGTGGGACAGAAAAGCACAGATACGCAGTATTTT CASSPVGQKSTDTQYF
- - TRBJ1-1 TRBV5-1 TGCGCCAGCAGCTTGGTGACAGAGAACACTGAAGCTTTCTTT CASSLVTENTEAFF
- TRBD2 TRBJ2-5 TRBV29-1 TGCAGCGTCGAAAAAATAGCGGGAGATGAGACCCAGTACTTC CSVEKIAGDETQYF
- - TRBJ2-5 TRBV28 TGTGCCAGCAGCCTCAGTGTGCCGGAGACCCAGTACTTC CASSLSVPETQYF
- TRBD1 TRBJ2-5 TRBV6-1 TGTGCCAGCAGACCTGGGGGACAGGGCTTGGAGACCCAGTACTTC CASRPGGQGLETQYF
- - TRBJ2-5 TRBV7-9 TGTGCCAGCAGCTTACAAATCCCGGGAGAGGGCCGCGAGACCCAGTACTTC CASSLQIPGEGRETQYF
- - TRBJ1-2 TRBV29-1 TGCAGCGTGGAAACAGGGCTGAGCTATGGCTACACCTTC CSVETGLSYGYTF
- - TRBJ1-4 TRBV19 TGTGCCAGTAGTATTCCTGGGAAAAAACTGTTTTTT CASSIPGKKLFF
- - TRBJ1-2 TRBV9 TGTGCCAGCAGCCCCAAACAGAAATTCTATGGCTACACCTTC CASSPKQKFYGYTF
- TRBD1 TRBJ1-3 TRBV10-2 TGCGCCAGCAGTCCCAAGGGGGCGACTGGAAACACCATATATTTT CASSPKGATGNTIYF
- TRBD2 TRBJ2-3 TRBV6-1 TGTGCCAGCACTGGGACTAACACAGATACGCAGTATTTT CASTGTNTDTQYF
- TRBD2 TRBJ2-3 TRBV6-6 TGTGCCAGCAGTAAAGAGAGCGGGAGGGTCACAGATACGCAGTATTTT CASSKESGRVTDTQYF
- - TRBJ2-7 TRBV6-6 TGTGCCAGCAGTTACGGGAAAGACTACGAGCAGTACTTC CASSYGKDYEQYF
- - TRBJ2-5 TRBV4-1 TGCGCCAGCAGCCAAGGGGACCGTGGTATTGGAGAGACCCAGTACTTC CASSQGDRGIGETQYF
- - TRBJ2-2 TRBV19 TGTGCCAGTAGGGCAGAATCCGCGAACACCGGGGAGCTGTTTTTT CASRAESANTGELFF
- - TRBJ1-3 TRBV6-1 TGTGCCACCGCGTCCTCTGGAAACACCATATATTTT CATASSGNTIYF
- TRBD1 TRBJ2-7 TRBV30 TGTGCCTGGAGTGCCCTGACAGGGGACGAGCAGTACTTC CAWSALTGDEQYF
- - TRBJ1-4 TRBV27 TGTGCCAGCAGTGCCTACACGGCAACTAATGAAAAACTGTTTTTT CASSAYTATNEKLFF
- TRBD1 TRBJ1-1 TRBV27 TGTGCCAGCTCCGGGACAGTGAACACTGAAGCTTTCTTT CASSGTVNTEAFF
- TRBD2 TRBJ2-3 TRBV7-2 TGTGCCAGCAGCCCGAGGGGCGGGAGGGCCTCAGGAAGTACAGATACGCAGTATTTT CASSPRGGRASGSTDTQYF
- TRBD2 TRBJ2-3 TRBV28 TGTGCCAGCAGTTCCCCAGGAGCGGGAGGGCTGGATACGCAGTATTTT CASSSPGAGGLDTQYF
- TRBD2 TRBJ2-3 TRBV27 TGTGCCAGCAGAAGACTAGCTCTTAGCACAGATACGCAGTATTTT CASRRLALSTDTQYF
- - TRBJ2-1 TRBV25-1 TGTGCCAGCACCTCGGACATATACAATGAGCAGTTCTTC CASTSDIYNEQFF
- - TRBJ2-1 TRBV11-3 TGTGCCAGCAGCTTAGCCTCCCTCTCCTACAATGAGCAGTTCTTC CASSLASLSYNEQFF